Shown below are 28 T cell receptor beta chains from a single sample sequenced in a study of blood T cell repertoires in COVID-19. Profiled with immunoSEQ multiplex PCR; TCRdb holds only in-frame clones, not every one. The sample shows under 95,000 clones, over 70% of them seen only once. Specimen: peripheral blood. The origin of the receptors is a man over 45 with acute or convalescent COVID-19.

The chain couples TRBV3-1 (or the pseudogene TRBV3-2) to TRBJ1-5; D unclear. The CDR3 contains 14 residues. Germline CDR1 and CDR2: LGHDT and YNNKEL (reference sequence). Trimming removed 1 base from V and 4 bases from J, with 8 bases in between. The CDR3 sequence: CASSQVAGNQPQHF. CDR3 DNA sequence: TGTGCCAGCAGCCAAGTGGCGGGAAATCAGCCCCAGCATTTT.

The table lists this clone with a count of one. The chain uses TRBV29-1 and TRBJ1-3; D call uncertain. This CDR3 has 12 amino acids. Germline V gene lookup returns CDR1 SQVTM and CDR2 ANQGSEA. Trimming stripped 7 bases from V and 0 bases from J, with 7 bases between. CDR3 DNA: TGCAGCGGCCGGGACTCTGGAAACACCATATATTTT. The encoded protein is CSGRDSGNTIYF.

This clone showed up just a few times. This chain connects TRBV12-3 or TRBV12-4 to TRBJ2-5; D not certain. V lost 1 base and J lost 3, with 3 bases in between. The CDR3 sequence is 12 residues long. In DNA form, the CDR3 reads TGTGCCAGCAGTTTAGGTAAAGAGACCCAGTACTTC. Residues: CASSLGKETQYF.

The chain employs TRBV5-1 and TRBJ1-4; a possible D gene is TRBD1 (6 bases). The CDR3 covers 15 residues. The V and J ends lost 4 bases and 8 bases respectively, with 18 bases between them. Germline CDR1 reads SGHRS; CDR2 reads YFSETQ. CDR3 in amino acids: CASSVDSPTLEKLFF. CDR3 DNA sequence: TGCGCCAGCAGCGTGGACAGCCCGACGTTAGAAAAACTGTTTTTT.

The rearrangement uses TRBV28 and TRBJ2-5; tentatively, D is TRBD2 (5 bases). V lost 6 bases, J lost 0 bases, and 14 bases lay in between. Germline values: CDR1 MDHEN, CDR2 SYDVKM. The CDR3 sequence is 15 residues long. This chain's CDR3 is CASSANSGYQETQYF. CDR3 DNA sequence: TGTGCCAGCAGCGCCAACAGCGGCTACCAAGAGACCCAGTACTTC. Based on the CDR3 plus reference TRBV28 and TRBJ2-5, the full variable domain is DVKVTQSSRYLVKRTGEKVFLECVQDMDHENMFWYRQDPGLGLRLIYFSYDVKMKEKGDIPEGYSVSREKKERFSLILESASTNQTSMYLCASSANSGYQETQYFGPGTRLLVL.

The chain couples TRBV25-1 to TRBJ2-1; 10 bases agree with TRBD2. There are 16 residues in the CDR3. V was pared by 2 bases and J by 5 bases, with 6 bases of the junction left unmatched. Germline CDR1 and CDR2: MGHDK and SYGVNS. The CDR3 DNA is TGTGCCAGCAGTGAACGTGGTAGCGGGAGGAACAATGAGCAGTTCTTC. It yields the protein CASSERGSGRNNEQFF. Full variable domain (missing parts from reference TRBV25-1 and TRBJ2-1): EADIYQTPRYLVIGTGKKITLECSQTMGHDKMYWYQQDPGMELHLIHYSYGVNSTEKGDLSSESTVSRIRTEHFPLTLESARPSHTSQYLCASSERGSGRNNEQFFGPGTRLTVL.

In its sample, this clone was seen a few times. This rearrangement joins TRBV27 to TRBJ1-1, with TRBD1 matching over 8 bases. CDR3 length: 15 residues. J lost 1 base, V lost 5 bases, and 6 bases had no gene match. Germline CDR1 and CDR2: MNHEY and SMNVEV (reference sequence). The CDR3 spells CASSPTGGRNTEAFF. For the CDR3, the DNA is TGTGCCAGCAGTCCAACAGGGGGAAGGAACACTGAAGCTTTCTTT.

The V call is TRBV7-2, the J call TRBJ2-7, with D possibly being TRBD2 (7 bases). V was cut by 2 bases and J by 0 bases, with 17 bases left in between. CDR3 length: 17 residues. Per the germline V gene, CDR1 is SGHTA and CDR2 is FQGNSA. CDR3 sequence reads: CASSLRGGATSSYEQYF. CDR3 in DNA: TGTGCCAGCAGCTTAAGGGGGGGGGCAACAAGCTCCTACGAGCAGTACTTC.

This chain links TRBV6-6 with TRBJ2-5; tentatively, D is TRBD1 (6 bases). Germline V gives CDR1 MNHNY, CDR2 SVGAGI (reference sequence). V lost 5 bases and J lost 5, with 15 bases in between. The CDR3 contains 14 residues. CDR3 region: CASSAHRVGETQYF. The CDR3 DNA reads as TGTGCCAGCAGTGCCCACAGGGTGGGGGAGACCCAGTACTTC.

This clone was seen only a few times. The chain carries TRBV4-3 and TRBJ1-1; tentative D call: TRBD1 (5 bases). V was trimmed by 0 bases and J by 2 bases, leaving 13 bases between them. CDR1 and CDR2 (germline): LGHNA, YSLEER. The CDR3 has 16 residues. The chain's CDR3 is CASSQEVDISNTEAFF. The CDR3 DNA sequence: TGCGCCAGCAGCCAAGAAGTGGACATATCAAACACTGAAGCTTTCTTT.

The rearrangement uses TRBV11-2 and TRBJ2-5; a weak D match, TRBD1 (5 bases). V gave up 5 bases and J gave up 1 base, with 17 bases separating them. In germline, CDR1 is SGHAT, CDR2 FQNNGV. The CDR3 has 16 amino acids. CDR3 in DNA: TGTGCCAGCAGCCTAATAGCCCAGGGCGGCCAAGAGACCCAGTACTTC. Encoded protein: CASSLIAQGGQETQYF.

This clone was counted a few times. The chain has TRBV10-3 and TRBJ1-1, with D unclear. V was shortened by 2 bases and J by 1 base, with 8 bases between the two germline ends. Germline CDR1 is ENHRY and CDR2 is SYGVKD. This CDR3 has 14 residues. CDR3 residues: CAISEAGPNTEAFF. Written as DNA, the CDR3 is TGTGCCATCAGTGAGGCGGGTCCGAACACTGAAGCTTTCTTT.

The chain couples TRBV9 to TRBJ2-1; tentatively, D is TRBD2 (6 bases). Trimming left V 0 bases short and J 12 bases short, with 19 bases between. The germline gives CDR1 SGDLS, CDR2 YYNGEE. This CDR3 is 15 amino acids long. CDR3 loop: CASSVDPDFAGGQFF. CDR3 nucleotides: TGTGCCAGCAGCGTAGACCCGGATTTCGCCGGGGGGCAGTTCTTC.

In its sample, this clone was seen a few times. The chain uses TRBV30 and TRBJ2-5; weak D call: TRBD2 (7 bases). Germline values: CDR1 GTSNPN, CDR2 SVGIG (reference sequence). The V gene lost 4 bases and the J gene lost 2 bases, with 20 bases spanning the gap. The CDR3 totals 16 residues. CDR3 in amino acids: CAWTALGGGLQETQYF. The CDR3 DNA reads TGTGCCTGGACCGCCCTAGGGGGGGGGCTACAAGAGACCCAGTACTTC.

The rearrangement joins TRBV4-1 to TRBJ2-1; TRBD2 aligns across 10 bases. The CDR3 consists of 18 residues. Germline-derived CDR1 and CDR2 are MGHRA and YSYEKL. Trimming removed 2 bases from V and 1 base from J; junction bases left unmatched: 8. CDR3 sequence reads: CASSQRLAGVPSYNEQFF. CDR3 nucleotides: TGCGCCAGCAGCCAACGTCTAGCGGGAGTCCCTTCCTACAATGAGCAGTTCTTC.

This chain joins TRBV7-6 and TRBJ2-5; D ambiguous. The CDR3 is 11 residues long. The germline V gene has CDR1 SGHVS and CDR2 FNYEAQ. Deletions cut 5 bases from V and 1 base from J, with 2 bases between. In nucleotides, the CDR3 is TGTGCCAGCAGCCTCCAAGAGACCCAGTACTTC. Translated: CASSLQETQYF.

The chain joins TRBV7-7 to TRBJ2-1, with D possibly being TRBD2 (6 bases). V dropped 5 bases and J dropped 5 bases, with 22 bases sitting between them. Germline V gene sequence: CDR1 SSHAT, CDR2 FNYEAQ (reference sequence). This CDR3 region has 17 residues. CDR3 in DNA: TGTGCCAGCAGCCCCACGTTGGCGGGGCGGTACCACAATGAGCAGTTCTTC. It yields the protein CASSPTLAGRYHNEQFF.

The table lists this clone with a few counts. The V and J genes are TRBV7-9 and TRBJ2-1; no clear D. Germline lookup yields CDR1 SEHNR and CDR2 FQNEAQ (reference sequence). The CDR3 runs 17 residues. Trimming cost V 1 base and J 1 base, with 14 bases left between them. CDR3 region: CASSLVLPVLSYNEQFF. For the CDR3, the DNA is TGTGCCAGCAGCTTAGTCCTTCCGGTATTGTCCTACAATGAGCAGTTCTTC.

This chain uses TRBV7-2 with TRBJ2-5; possible D gene TRBD2, 6 bases. The CDR3 is 15 amino acids. V was shortened by 1 base and J by 1 base, with 10 bases between the two germline ends. Germline values: CDR1 SGHTA, CDR2 FQGNSA. In DNA form, the CDR3 reads TGTGCCAGCAGCTTAGACGGGACTCCCCAAGAGACCCAGTACTTC. Translation: CASSLDGTPQETQYF. The full variable domain, rest sourced from reference TRBV7-2 and TRBJ2-5, is GAGVSQSPSNKVTEKGKDVELRCDPISGHTALYWYRQSLGQGLEFLIYFQGNSAPDKSGLPSDRFSAERTGGSVSTLTIQRTQQEDSAVYLCASSLDGTPQETQYFGPGTRLLVL.

V and J are TRBV7-2 and TRBJ2-1, with 13 nucleotides matching TRBD2. The CDR3 is made up of 17 amino acids. Germline V gene lookup returns CDR1 SGHTA and CDR2 FQGNSA. Unmatched junction bases numbered 13, after V lost 5 bases and J lost 9 bases. The chain's CDR3 is CASSDDTSGRVIGEQFF. The CDR3 DNA follows: TGTGCCAGCAGCGACGATACTAGCGGGAGGGTGATTGGTGAGCAGTTCTTC.

The CDR3 loop is CSVEDREGSFMNTEAFF. The CDR3 DNA sequence: TGCAGCGTTGAAGATCGAGAGGGCAGTTTCATGAACACTGAAGCTTTCTTT. The chain carries TRBV29-1 and TRBJ1-1; D remains ambiguous. The CDR3 length is 17 residues. V gave up 0 bases and J gave up 0 bases, with 17 bases separating them. The germline V gene encodes CDR1 SQVTM and CDR2 ANQGSEA.

The chain combines TRBV28 with TRBJ2-3; perhaps TRBD1 as D (5 bases). This CDR3 contains 13 residues. Germline V gene data show CDR1 as MDHEN and CDR2 as SYDVKM. The ends were cut back, 8 bases at V and 2 bases at J, with 11 bases in the middle. CDR3 residues: CASSSTVTDTQYF. For the CDR3, the DNA is TGTGCCAGCTCCTCGACAGTCACAGATACGCAGTATTTT.

V and J are TRBV7-2 and TRBJ2-3, with D hard to call. V shed 1 base and J shed 0 bases, with 11 bases lying between them. CDR3 length: 16 residues. From germline, CDR1 is SGHTA and CDR2 FQGNSA. The CDR3 here is CASSLGRGYSTDTQYF. DNA for the CDR3: TGTGCCAGCAGCTTAGGCCGCGGCTATAGCACAGATACGCAGTATTTT.

The chain is built from TRBV7-2 and TRBJ2-3; 10 bases fit TRBD1. In germline, CDR1 is SGHTA, CDR2 FQGNSA. The J segment lost 6 bases and the V segment lost 5 bases, leaving 5 bases of the junction unmatched. There are 14 residues in the CDR3. CDR3 coding DNA: TGTGCCAGCAGCAGACAGGGGGCCGAGGATACGCAGTATTTT. This encodes CASSRQGAEDTQYF. Variable domain in full (rest from reference TRBV7-2 and TRBJ2-3): GAGVSQSPSNKVTEKGKDVELRCDPISGHTALYWYRQSLGQGLEFLIYFQGNSAPDKSGLPSDRFSAERTGGSVSTLTIQRTQQEDSAVYLCASSRQGAEDTQYFGPGTRLTVL.

This clone was seen a few times. This chain joins TRBV5-6 and TRBJ2-3; 9 bases line up with TRBD1. The CDR3 runs 16 residues. Germline V lookup: CDR1 SGHDT, CDR2 YYEEEE. The V and J ends lost 0 bases and 0 bases, in that order; junction bases with no gene match: 2. The CDR3 nucleotides are TGTGCCAGCAGCTTGGACAGGGGGCACAGCACAGATACGCAGTATTTT. It specifies CASSLDRGHSTDTQYF.

The chain is built from TRBV6-4 and TRBJ2-3, with TRBD2 identical over 9 bases. The CDR3 runs to 17 residues. Germline loops: CDR1 MRHNA, CDR2 SNTAGT. V lost 4 bases and J lost 7; bases outside the gene matches: 15. CDR3 in amino acids: CASSVARLAEGYYTQYF. In DNA, the CDR3 is TGTGCCAGCAGTGTTGCCCGACTAGCGGAGGGGTATTATACGCAGTATTTT.

This clone was picked up one time. Additional DNA sequences in this sample encode the identical CDR3. The V call is TRBV25-1, the J call TRBJ2-2; 7 bases line up with TRBD2. The CDR3 totals 14 residues. After removal of 4 bases from V and 3 bases from J, the junction contained 2 bases not matched to a gene. The germline CDR1 and CDR2 sequences are MGHDK and SYGVNS. The CDR3 here is CASSGREDTGELFF. The DNA for the CDR3 is TGTGCCAGCAGTGGACGGGAGGACACCGGGGAGCTGTTTTTT.

The chain employs TRBV27 and TRBJ1-1; D is uncertain. The germline gives CDR1 MNHEY, CDR2 SMNVEV (reference sequence). V gave up 3 bases and J gave up 5 bases, with 10 bases separating them. The CDR3 has 13 amino acids. CDR3 loop: CASSFKGETEAFF. CDR3 nucleotides: TGTGCCAGCAGTTTCAAGGGAGAGACTGAAGCTTTCTTT.